A single sample gave rise to the 18 T cell receptor beta chains below, sequenced in a study of T cells after posttransplantation cyclophosphamide. Measured with immunoSEQ multiplex PCR; TCRdb has only the in-frame clones, and not every one. The table lists about 41,000 clones, with no singletons. The sequencing sample was made of PBMCs. The receptor set was obtained from a man aged 25 to 40 in good health and a related stem cell transplant donor.

In its sample, this clone was seen many times. The chain couples TRBV18 to TRBJ2-1, with D tentatively TRBD1 (6 bases). Germline V gene data show CDR1 as KGHSH and CDR2 as LQKENI. This CDR3 has 16 amino acids. V lost 1 base and J lost 4, with 14 bases in between. The CDR3 here is CASSPLNRVSYNEQFF. In DNA, the CDR3 is TGTGCCAGCTCACCACTAAACAGGGTGAGTTACAATGAGCAGTTCTTC.

This sequence joins TRBV6-2 or TRBV6-3 and TRBJ1-5; D not certain. There are 13 residues in the CDR3. Per the germline V gene, CDR1 is MNHEY and CDR2 is SVGEGT. V shed 6 bases and J shed 2 bases, with 8 bases lying between them. CDR3 sequence (DNA): TGTGCCAGCAGCCTGTTCGGCAATCAGCCCCAGCATTTT. Translated, it gives CASSLFGNQPQHF.

This clone was observed many times. The CDR3 coding sequence is TGTGCCAGCAAGGTATACGCCTACAATGAGCAGTTCTTC. Protein: CASKVYAYNEQFF. This chain uses TRBV12-3 or TRBV12-4 with TRBJ2-1; D ambiguous. Trimming pared 7 bases from V and 2 bases from J, leaving 9 bases between. This CDR3 has 13 residues.

This clone was seen ten or more times. V usage is TRBV5-6 and J usage is TRBJ1-3, with D possibly being TRBD1 (6 bases). The CDR3 length is 16 residues. The germline gives CDR1 SGHDT, CDR2 YYEEEE. Deletions cut 3 bases from V and 0 bases from J, with 13 bases between. CDR3 DNA: TGTGCCAGCAGCTCACCGGGACACAACTCTGGAAACACCATATATTTT. It translates to CASSSPGHNSGNTIYF.

This clone occurred many times. V usage is TRBV14 and J usage is TRBJ1-1; weak D call: TRBD1 (6 bases). Germline V CDR1 and CDR2: SGHDN, FVKESK. CDR3 length: 14 residues. Trimming stripped 4 bases from V and 1 base from J, with 10 bases between. DNA of the CDR3: TGTGCCAGCAGCCGACAGGTCTGGAACACTGAAGCTTTCTTT. Translation gives CASSRQVWNTEAFF.

This clone was counted between two and nine times. The V call is TRBV4-1, the J call TRBJ1-2; 7 bases are a match to TRBD1. The ends lost 1 base at V and 6 bases at J; junction bases unmatched: 11. The CDR3 runs to 16 residues. Germline loops: CDR1 MGHRA, CDR2 YSYEKL. The CDR3 DNA reads as TGCGCCAGCAGCCAAGGAAAAGGGCGACAGGGTGATGGCTACACCTTC. It specifies CASSQGKGRQGDGYTF.

This rearrangement joins TRBV12-3 or TRBV12-4 to TRBJ2-5; TRBD2 aligns across 9 bases. With V trimmed by 4 bases and J by 6 bases, 3 bases remained unmatched. The CDR3 has 13 residues. The CDR3 sequence: CASSSGLAKTQYF. CDR3 coding DNA: TGTGCCAGCAGTTCGGGACTAGCAAAGACCCAGTACTTC.

The CDR3 bases are TGTGCCAGCAGCCCACAGGGGGTTAGCAATCAGCCCCAGCATTTT. This codes for CASSPQGVSNQPQHF. The J gene is TRBJ1-5, the V gene TRBV6-5; 8 bases are shared with TRBD1. V shed 6 bases, J shed 0 bases, and the junction held 4 bases outside the gene matches. This CDR3 contains 15 residues. The germline V gene encodes CDR1 MNHEY and CDR2 SVGAGI.

This clone was seen many times. The chain couples TRBV6-6 to TRBJ1-5; 7 bases match TRBD1. Unmatched junction bases numbered 8, after V lost 2 bases and J lost 4 bases. The CDR3 extends over 16 amino acids. CDR1 is MNHNY and CDR2 is SVGAGI in the germline V gene (reference sequence). CDR3 bases: TGTGCCAGCAGTTACGGGGGGACAGCGACAAATCAGCCCCAGCATTTT. It encodes CASSYGGTATNQPQHF.

This clone was picked up many times. The chain couples TRBV5-8 to TRBJ2-7; 8 positions match TRBD1. Germline V CDR1 and CDR2: SGHTS, YDEGEE. The CDR3 is made up of 14 amino acids. V lost 4 bases to trimming and J lost 0 bases; unmatched junction nucleotides: 3. In DNA, the CDR3 is TGTGCCAGCAGCAAAGGACAGGGCTCCTACGAGCAGTACTTC. Protein product: CASSKGQGSYEQYF.

This clone has at least ten counts. The V and J genes are TRBV5-3 and TRBJ2-3; D is unclear. TRBV5-3 is placed among ORFs of uncertain function. The V and J ends lost 4 bases and 5 bases respectively, with 2 bases between them. The CDR3 is made up of 10 amino acids. CDR3 sequence: CARSQDTQYF. CDR3 sequence (DNA): TGTGCCAGAAGCCAAGATACGCAGTATTTT.

In its sample, this clone was seen many times. Compared with germline, one end of the junction differs, possibly owing to a read error. The V gene is TRBV6-2 or TRBV6-3, the J gene TRBJ2-1; 7 bases line up with TRBD1. This CDR3 spans 16 amino acids. Per germline, CDR1 MNHEY and CDR2 SVGEGT. CDR3 sequence reads: CASSNSRQGWNNEQFF. CDR3 DNA: TGTGCCAGCAGTAACTCAAGACAGGGTTGGAACAATGAGCAGTTCTTC.

Only a few counts were recorded for this clone. This sequence joins TRBV6-2 or TRBV6-3 and TRBJ2-2, with TRBD1 matching over 9 bases. J lost 3 bases, V lost 7 bases, and 6 bases had no gene match. The CDR3 loop spans 15 amino acids. Germline loops: CDR1 MNHEY, CDR2 SVGEGT. The CDR3, as DNA: TGTGCCAGCACCGAGGGACAGGGATACACCGGGGAGCTGTTTTTT. It translates to CASTEGQGYTGELFF.

This chain joins TRBV6-5 and TRBJ1-2; 8 bases align to TRBD1. V trimming: 5 bases; J trimming: 14 bases; junction bases outside the gene matches: 10. The CDR3 is 12 amino acids. CDR1 and CDR2 from the germline V gene are MNHEY and SVGAGI. As DNA, the CDR3 is TGTGCCAGCAGTGGACAGGGTGGGCGAGAGACCTTC. It translates to CASSGQGGRETF.

This clone was recorded many times. The chain joins TRBV5-6 to TRBJ2-7, with D perhaps TRBD1 or TRBD2 (5 bases each). This CDR3 has 14 residues. Germline lookup yields CDR1 SGHDT and CDR2 YYEEEE. V was pared by 0 bases and J by 3 bases, with 10 bases between. The CDR3 spells CASSLAEGIYEQYF. CDR3 DNA sequence: TGTGCCAGCAGCTTGGCAGAGGGGATCTACGAGCAGTACTTC.

Many counts were recorded for this clone. This chain uses TRBV28 with TRBJ1-1; D is unresolved. The germline gives CDR1 MDHEN, CDR2 SYDVKM. The CDR3 is 13 residues long. The V and J ends lost 3 bases and 4 bases respectively, with 9 bases between them. Here the CDR3 DNA reads TGTGCCAGCAGTTTCCGGGTAGGCACTGAAGCTTTCTTT. Residues: CASSFRVGTEAFF.

This clone was found many times. The V call is TRBV5-3, the J call TRBJ2-1, with a tentative D call TRBD1 (6 bases). TRBV5-3 is an ORF, and what it does is uncertain. V was shortened by 0 bases and J by 8 bases, with 9 bases between the two germline ends. This CDR3 has 13 amino acids. DNA of the CDR3: TGTGCCAGAAGCTTGGACAGGGTCCATGAGCAGTTCTTC. It translates to CARSLDRVHEQFF.

This clone occurred many times. The chain carries TRBV7-7 and TRBJ1-1; a weak D match, TRBD1 (5 bases). V lost 5 bases, J lost 8 bases, and 15 bases lay in between. The CDR3 has 13 residues. Per germline, CDR1 SSHAT and CDR2 FNYEAQ (reference sequence). The CDR3 region is CASSPGGGEEAFF. In DNA form, the CDR3 reads TGTGCCAGCAGCCCGGGGGGAGGGGAGGAAGCTTTCTTT. The full variable domain, rest sourced from reference TRBV7-7 and TRBJ1-1, is GAGVSQSPRYKVTKRGQDVTLRCDPISSHATLYWYQQALGQGPEFLTYFNYEAQPDKSGLPSDRFSAERPEGSISTLTIQRTEQRDSAMYRCASSPGGGEEAFFGQGTRLTVV.